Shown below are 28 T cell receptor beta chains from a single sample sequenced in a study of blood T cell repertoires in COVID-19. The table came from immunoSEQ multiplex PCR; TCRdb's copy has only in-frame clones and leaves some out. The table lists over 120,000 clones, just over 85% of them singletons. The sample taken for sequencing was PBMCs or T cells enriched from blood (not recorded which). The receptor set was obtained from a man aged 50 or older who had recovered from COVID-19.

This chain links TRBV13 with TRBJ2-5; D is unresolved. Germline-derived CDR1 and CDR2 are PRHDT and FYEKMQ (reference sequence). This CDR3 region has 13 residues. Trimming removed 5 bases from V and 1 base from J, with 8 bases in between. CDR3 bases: TGTGCCAGCAGCCACCGGGTCCAAGAGACCCAGTACTTC. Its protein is CASSHRVQETQYF.

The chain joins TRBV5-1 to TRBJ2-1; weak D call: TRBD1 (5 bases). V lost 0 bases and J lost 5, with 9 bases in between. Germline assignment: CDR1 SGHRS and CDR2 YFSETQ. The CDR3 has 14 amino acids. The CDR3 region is CASSLGAGNNEQFF. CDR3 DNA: TGCGCCAGCAGCTTGGGGGCAGGGAACAATGAGCAGTTCTTC.

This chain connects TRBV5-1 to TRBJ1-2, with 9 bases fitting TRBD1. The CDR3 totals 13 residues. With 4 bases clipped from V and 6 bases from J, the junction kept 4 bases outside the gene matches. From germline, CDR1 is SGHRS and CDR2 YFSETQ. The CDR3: CASSPGQGDGYTF. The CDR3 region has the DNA TGCGCCAGCAGCCCGGGACAGGGCGATGGCTACACCTTC.

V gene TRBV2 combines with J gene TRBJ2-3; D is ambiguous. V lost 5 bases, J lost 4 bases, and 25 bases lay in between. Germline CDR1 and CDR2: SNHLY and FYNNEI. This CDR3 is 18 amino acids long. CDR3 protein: CASSHYDRWVIWADTQYF. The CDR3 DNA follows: TGTGCCAGCAGTCACTATGACCGTTGGGTAATTTGGGCAGATACGCAGTATTTT.

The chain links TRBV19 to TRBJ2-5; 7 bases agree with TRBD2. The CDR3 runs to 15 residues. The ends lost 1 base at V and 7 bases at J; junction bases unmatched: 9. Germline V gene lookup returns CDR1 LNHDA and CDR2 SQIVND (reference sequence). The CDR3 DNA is TGTGCCAGTAGTATAGGAGCTGGATGGGGGGGGACCCAGTACTTC. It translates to CASSIGAGWGGTQYF. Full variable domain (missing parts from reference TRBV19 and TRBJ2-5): DGGITQSPKYLFRKEGQNVTLSCEQNLNHDAMYWYRQDPGQGLRLIYYSQIVNDFQKGDIAEGYSVSREKKESFPLTVTSAQKNPTAFYLCASSIGAGWGGTQYFGPGTRLLVL.

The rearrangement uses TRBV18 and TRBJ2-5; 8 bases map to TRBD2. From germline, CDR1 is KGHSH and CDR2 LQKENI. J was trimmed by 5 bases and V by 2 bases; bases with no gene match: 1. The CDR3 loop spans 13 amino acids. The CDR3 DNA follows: TGTGCCAGCTCACCAGGACTAGCTGAGACCCAGTACTTC. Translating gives CASSPGLAETQYF.

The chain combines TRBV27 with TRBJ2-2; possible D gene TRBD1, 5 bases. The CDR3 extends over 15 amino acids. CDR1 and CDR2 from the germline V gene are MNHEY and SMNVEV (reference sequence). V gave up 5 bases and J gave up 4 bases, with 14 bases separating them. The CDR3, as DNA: TGTGCCAGCAGTCCGTTGGACACCCTCACCGGGGAGCTGTTTTTT. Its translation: CASSPLDTLTGELFF.

The CDR3 bases are TGTGCCAGCTCACCTTATCCCGGGACAGGGTATCTCGGGACCCAGTACTTC. Translation gives CASSPYPGTGYLGTQYF. The chain employs TRBV18 and TRBJ2-5; 9 bases are a match to TRBD1. CDR3 length equals 17 residues. Germline CDR1 KGHSH, CDR2 LQKENI. Trimming cost V 3 bases and J 7 bases; bases outside gene matches: 15.

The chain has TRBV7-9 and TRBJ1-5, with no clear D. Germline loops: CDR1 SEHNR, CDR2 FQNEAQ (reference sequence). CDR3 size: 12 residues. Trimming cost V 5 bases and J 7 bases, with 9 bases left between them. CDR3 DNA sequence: TGTGCCAGCAGCCAAGGAGAACAGCCCCAGCATTTT. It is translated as CASSQGEQPQHF. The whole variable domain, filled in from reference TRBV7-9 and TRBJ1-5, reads DTGVSQNPRHKITKRGQNVTFRCDPISEHNRLYWYRQTLGQGPEFLTYFQNEAQLEKSRLLSDRFSAERPKGSFSTLEIQRTEQGDSAMYLCASSQGEQPQHFGDGTRLSIL.

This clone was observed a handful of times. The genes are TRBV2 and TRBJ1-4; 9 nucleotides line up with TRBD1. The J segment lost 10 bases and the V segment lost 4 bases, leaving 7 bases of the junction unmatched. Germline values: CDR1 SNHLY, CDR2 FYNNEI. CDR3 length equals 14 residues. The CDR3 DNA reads TGTGCCAGCAGTGGGAGTGACAGGGGGGTAAAACTGTTTTTT. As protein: CASSGSDRGVKLFF.

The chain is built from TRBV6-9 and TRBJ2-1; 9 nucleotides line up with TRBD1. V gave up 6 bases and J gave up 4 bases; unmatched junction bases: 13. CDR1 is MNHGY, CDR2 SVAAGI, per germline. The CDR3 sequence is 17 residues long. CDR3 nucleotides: TGTGCCAGCAGAGGAGGGGGTCGGGACAGGGATTACAATGAGCAGTTCTTC. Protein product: CASRGGGRDRDYNEQFF.

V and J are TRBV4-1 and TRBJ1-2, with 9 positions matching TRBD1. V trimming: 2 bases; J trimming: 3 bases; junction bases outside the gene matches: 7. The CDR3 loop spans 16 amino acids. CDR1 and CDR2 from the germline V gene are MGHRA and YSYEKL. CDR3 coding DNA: TGCGCCAGCAGCCAACCGGGACAGGGATCTTACTATGGCTACACCTTC. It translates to CASSQPGQGSYYGYTF.

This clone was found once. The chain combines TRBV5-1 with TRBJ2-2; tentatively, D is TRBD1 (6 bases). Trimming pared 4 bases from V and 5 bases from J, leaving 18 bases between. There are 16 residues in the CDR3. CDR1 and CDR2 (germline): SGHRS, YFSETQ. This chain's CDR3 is CASSPIIGQSTGELFF. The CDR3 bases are TGCGCCAGCAGCCCTATTATAGGACAGTCAACCGGGGAGCTGTTTTTT. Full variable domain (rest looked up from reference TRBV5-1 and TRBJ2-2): KAGVTQTPRYLIKTRGQQVTLSCSPISGHRSVSWYQQTPGQGLQFLFEYFSETQRNKGNFPGRFSGRQFSNSRSEMNVSTLELGDSALYLCASSPIIGQSTGELFFGEGSRLTVL.

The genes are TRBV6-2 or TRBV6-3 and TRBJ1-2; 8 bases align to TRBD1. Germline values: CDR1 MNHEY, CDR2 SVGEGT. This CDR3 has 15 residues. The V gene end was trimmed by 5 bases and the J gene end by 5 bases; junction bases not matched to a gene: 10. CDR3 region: CASSTSGTGGYGYTF. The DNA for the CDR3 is TGTGCCAGCAGTACCTCCGGGACAGGAGGGTATGGCTACACCTTC.

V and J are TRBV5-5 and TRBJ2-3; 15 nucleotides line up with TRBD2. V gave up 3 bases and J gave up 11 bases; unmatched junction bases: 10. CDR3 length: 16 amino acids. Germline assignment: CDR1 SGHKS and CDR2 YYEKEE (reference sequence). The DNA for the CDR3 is TGTGCCAGCAGCTCCGGACTAGCGGGAGGGACTAACGTGCAGTATTTT. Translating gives CASSSGLAGGTNVQYF. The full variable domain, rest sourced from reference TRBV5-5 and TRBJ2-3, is DAGVTQSPTHLIKTRGQQVTLRCSPISGHKSVSWYQQVLGQGPQFIFQYYEKEERGRGNFPDRFSARQFPNYSSELNVNALLLGDSALYLCASSSGLAGGTNVQYFGPGTRLTVL.

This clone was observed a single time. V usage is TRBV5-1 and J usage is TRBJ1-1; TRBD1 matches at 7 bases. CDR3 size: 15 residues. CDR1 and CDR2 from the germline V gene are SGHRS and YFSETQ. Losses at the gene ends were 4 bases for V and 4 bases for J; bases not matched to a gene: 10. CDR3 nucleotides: TGCGCCAGCAGCCTTCGACAGGGCGTTGGCACTGAAGCTTTCTTT. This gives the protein CASSLRQGVGTEAFF. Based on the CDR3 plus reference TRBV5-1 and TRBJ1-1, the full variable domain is KAGVTQTPRYLIKTRGQQVTLSCSPISGHRSVSWYQQTPGQGLQFLFEYFSETQRNKGNFPGRFSGRQFSNSRSEMNVSTLELGDSALYLCASSLRQGVGTEAFFGQGTRLTVV.

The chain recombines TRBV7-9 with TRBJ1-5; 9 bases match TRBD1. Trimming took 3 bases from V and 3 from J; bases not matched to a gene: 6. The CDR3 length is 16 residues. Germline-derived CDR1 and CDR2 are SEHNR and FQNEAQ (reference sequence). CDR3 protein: CASSFSRTGANQPQHF. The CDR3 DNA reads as TGTGCCAGCAGCTTTAGTAGGACAGGGGCCAATCAGCCCCAGCATTTT.

CDR3 DNA sequence: TGTGCCAGCACGACCCACAGGGGGCGCGGTCAGCCCCAGCATTTT. It specifies CASTTHRGRGQPQHF. The rearrangement uses TRBV28 and TRBJ1-5; TRBD1 aligns across 9 bases. CDR1 is MDHEN, CDR2 SYDVKM, per germline. With 7 bases clipped from V and 6 bases from J, the junction kept 10 bases outside the gene matches. The CDR3 sequence is 15 residues long.

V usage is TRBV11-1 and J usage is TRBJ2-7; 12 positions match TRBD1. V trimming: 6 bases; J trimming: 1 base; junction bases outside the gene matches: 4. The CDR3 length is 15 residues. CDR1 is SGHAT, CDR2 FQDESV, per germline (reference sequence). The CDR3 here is CASRGQGAASYEQYF. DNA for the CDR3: TGTGCCAGCAGGGGACAGGGGGCCGCATCCTACGAGCAGTACTTC.

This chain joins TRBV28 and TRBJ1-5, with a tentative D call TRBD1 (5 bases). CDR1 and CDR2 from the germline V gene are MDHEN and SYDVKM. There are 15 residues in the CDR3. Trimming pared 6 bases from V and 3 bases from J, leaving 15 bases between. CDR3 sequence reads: CASSPGGSDNQPQHF. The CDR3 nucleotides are TGTGCCAGCAGCCCTGGGGGGTCAGACAATCAGCCCCAGCATTTT.

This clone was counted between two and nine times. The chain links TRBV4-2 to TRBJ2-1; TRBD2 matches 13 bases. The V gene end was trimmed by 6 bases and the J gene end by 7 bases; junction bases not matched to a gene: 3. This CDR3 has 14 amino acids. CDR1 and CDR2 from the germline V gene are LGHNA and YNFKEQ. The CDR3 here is CASRTSGGANEQFF. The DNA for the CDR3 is TGTGCCAGCAGAACTAGCGGGGGGGCGAATGAGCAGTTCTTC.

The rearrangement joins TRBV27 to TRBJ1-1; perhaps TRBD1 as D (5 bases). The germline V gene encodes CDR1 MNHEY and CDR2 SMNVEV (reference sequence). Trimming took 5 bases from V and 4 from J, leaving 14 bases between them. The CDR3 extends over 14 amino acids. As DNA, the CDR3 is TGTGCCAGCAGTCCATGGGGGGGGATCACTGAAGCTTTCTTT. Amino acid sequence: CASSPWGGITEAFF.

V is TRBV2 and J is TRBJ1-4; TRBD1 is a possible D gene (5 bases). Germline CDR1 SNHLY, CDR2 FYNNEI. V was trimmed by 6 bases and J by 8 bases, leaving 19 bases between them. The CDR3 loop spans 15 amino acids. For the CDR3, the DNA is TGTGCCAGCAGCCCGGGAGGGGTCAGAGGGGAAAAACTGTTTTTT. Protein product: CASSPGGVRGEKLFF.

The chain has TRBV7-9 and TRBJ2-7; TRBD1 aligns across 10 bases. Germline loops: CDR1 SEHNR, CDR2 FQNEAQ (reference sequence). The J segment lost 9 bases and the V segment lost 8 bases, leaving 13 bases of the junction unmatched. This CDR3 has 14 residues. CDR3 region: CASGLGTGAFVQYF. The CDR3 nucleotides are TGTGCCAGCGGACTGGGGACAGGGGCTTTTGTGCAGTACTTC.

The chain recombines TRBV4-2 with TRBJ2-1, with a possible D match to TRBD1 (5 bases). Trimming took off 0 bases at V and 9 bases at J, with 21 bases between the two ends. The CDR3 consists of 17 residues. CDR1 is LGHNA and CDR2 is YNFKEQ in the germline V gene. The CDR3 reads CASSQEQVGIPGGEQFF. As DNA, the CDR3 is TGTGCCAGCAGCCAAGAACAGGTGGGAATACCTGGTGGTGAGCAGTTCTTC.

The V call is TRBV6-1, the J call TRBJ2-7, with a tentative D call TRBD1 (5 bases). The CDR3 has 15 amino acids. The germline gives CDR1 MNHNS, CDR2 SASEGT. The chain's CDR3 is CASIEGLGLRGEQYV. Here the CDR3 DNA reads TGTGCCAGCATTGAAGGCCTAGGTCTTAGGGGAGAGCAGTACGTC.

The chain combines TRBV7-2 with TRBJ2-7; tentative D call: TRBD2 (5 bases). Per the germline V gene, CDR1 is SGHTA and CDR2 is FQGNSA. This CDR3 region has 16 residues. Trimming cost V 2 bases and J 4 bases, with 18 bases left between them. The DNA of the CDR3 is TGTGCCAGCAGCTTAAAGGTCGGCTTTCCGGGATACGAGCAGTACTTC. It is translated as CASSLKVGFPGYEQYF.

DNA of the CDR3: TGTGCCAGCAGCCAACCCCAGGGCCAGGGATACAATCAGCCCCAGCATTTT. This gives the protein CASSQPQGQGYNQPQHF. V and J are TRBV4-2 and TRBJ1-5; D might be TRBD1 (5 bases). The V gene lost 2 bases and the J gene lost 3 bases, with 17 bases spanning the gap. The CDR3 has 17 amino acids. Germline V CDR1 and CDR2: LGHNA, YNFKEQ.